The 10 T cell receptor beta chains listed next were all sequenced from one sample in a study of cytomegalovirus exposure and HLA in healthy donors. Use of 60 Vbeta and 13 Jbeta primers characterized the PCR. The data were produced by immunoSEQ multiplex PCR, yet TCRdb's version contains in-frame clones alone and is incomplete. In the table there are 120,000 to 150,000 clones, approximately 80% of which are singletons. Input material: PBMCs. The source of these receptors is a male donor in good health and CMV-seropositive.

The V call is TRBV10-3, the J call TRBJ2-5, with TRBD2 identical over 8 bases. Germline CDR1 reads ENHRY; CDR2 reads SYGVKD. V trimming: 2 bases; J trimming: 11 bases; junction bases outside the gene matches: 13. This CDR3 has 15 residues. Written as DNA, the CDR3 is TGTGCCATCAGTGAGGGTTGGAACGGGAGGGGTGAGCAGTACTTC. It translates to CAISEGWNGRGEQYF.

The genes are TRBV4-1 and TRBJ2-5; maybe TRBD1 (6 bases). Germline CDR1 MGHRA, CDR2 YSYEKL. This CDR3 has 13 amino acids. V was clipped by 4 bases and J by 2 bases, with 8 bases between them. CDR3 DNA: TGCGCCAGCAGCCGGACAGCTCAAGAGACCCAGTACTTC. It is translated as CASSRTAQETQYF.

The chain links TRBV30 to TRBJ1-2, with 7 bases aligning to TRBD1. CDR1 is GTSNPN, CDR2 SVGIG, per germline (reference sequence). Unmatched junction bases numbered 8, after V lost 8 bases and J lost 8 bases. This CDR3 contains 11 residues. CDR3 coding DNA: TGTGCCCACGGAGGGGGCGGCGGCTACACCTTC. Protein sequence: CAHGGGGGYTF.

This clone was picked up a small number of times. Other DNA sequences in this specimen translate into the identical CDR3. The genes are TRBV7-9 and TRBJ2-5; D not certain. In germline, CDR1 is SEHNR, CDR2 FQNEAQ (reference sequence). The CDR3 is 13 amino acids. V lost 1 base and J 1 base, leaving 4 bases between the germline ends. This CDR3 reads CASSLGSQETQYF. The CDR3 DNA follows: TGTGCCAGCAGCTTAGGTAGCCAAGAGACCCAGTACTTC.

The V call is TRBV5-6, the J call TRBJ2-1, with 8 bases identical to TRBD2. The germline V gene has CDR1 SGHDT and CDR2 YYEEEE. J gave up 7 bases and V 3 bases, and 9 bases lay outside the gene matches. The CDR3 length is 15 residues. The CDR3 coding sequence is TGTGCCAGCAGCTCGGGGAGCGGGAGCTGGAATGAGCAGTTCTTC. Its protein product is CASSSGSGSWNEQFF.

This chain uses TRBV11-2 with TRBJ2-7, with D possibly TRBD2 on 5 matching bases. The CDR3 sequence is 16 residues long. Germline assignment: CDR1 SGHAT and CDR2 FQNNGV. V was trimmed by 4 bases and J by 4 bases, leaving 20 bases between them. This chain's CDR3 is CASSYKTRVGVYEQYF. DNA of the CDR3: TGTGCCAGCAGCTATAAAACCCGGGTCGGGGTTTACGAGCAGTACTTC.

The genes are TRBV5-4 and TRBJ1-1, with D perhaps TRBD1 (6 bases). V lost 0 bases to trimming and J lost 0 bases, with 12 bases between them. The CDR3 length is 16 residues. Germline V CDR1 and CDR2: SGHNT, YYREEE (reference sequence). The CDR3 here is CASSLGATGVNTEAFF. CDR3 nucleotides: TGTGCCAGCAGCTTGGGGGCGACAGGAGTGAACACTGAAGCTTTCTTT.

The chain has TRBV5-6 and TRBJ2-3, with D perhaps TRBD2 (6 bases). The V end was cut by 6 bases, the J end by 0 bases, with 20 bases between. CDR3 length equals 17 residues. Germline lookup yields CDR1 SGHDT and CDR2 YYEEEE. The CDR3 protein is CASNLGGAGASTDTQYF. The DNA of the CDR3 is TGTGCCAGCAACCTGGGGGGTGCAGGTGCTAGCACAGATACGCAGTATTTT.

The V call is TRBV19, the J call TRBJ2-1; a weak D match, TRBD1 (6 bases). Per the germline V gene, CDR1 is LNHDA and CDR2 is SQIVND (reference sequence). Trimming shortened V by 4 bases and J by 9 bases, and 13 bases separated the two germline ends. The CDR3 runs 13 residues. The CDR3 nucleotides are TGTGCCAGTAGTACCCTCAGGGGTCGTGAGCAGTTCTTC. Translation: CASSTLRGREQFF.

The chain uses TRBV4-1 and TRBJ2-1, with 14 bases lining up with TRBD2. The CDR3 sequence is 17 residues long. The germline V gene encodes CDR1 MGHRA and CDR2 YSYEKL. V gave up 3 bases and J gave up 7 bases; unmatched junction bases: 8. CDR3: CASSQAGLAGEGNEQFF. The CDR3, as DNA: TGCGCCAGCAGCCAGGCGGGACTAGCGGGAGAGGGGAATGAGCAGTTCTTC.